A selection of T cell receptor beta chains follows, all from one sample in a study of cytomegalovirus exposure and HLA in healthy donors. TCRdb keeps only in-frame clones here, not all; method: immunoSEQ multiplex PCR. The sample contains roughly 100,000 clones, 85% of which appear only once. The sample comprised PBMCs. Source of these receptors: a man aged 30 to 39 in good health and CMV-seronegative. The CDR3 runs from the conserved cysteine through the conserved F or W. The D gene is left open where the match is weak. Clone size is stated in some rows and not others, as once, few, many or a class when expanded.

v_gene	j_gene	abundance	d_gene	CDR3nt	CDR3aa
TRBV5-4	TRBJ2-7	NA	NA	TGTGCCAGCAGCTTGGGACAGGATTCCTCCTACGAGCAGTACTTC	CASSLGQDSSYEQYF
TRBV19	TRBJ2-1	NA	TRBD2	TGTGCCAGTAGTACGACTAGCCTATACGAATACAATGAGCAGTTCTTC	CASSTTSLYEYNEQFF
TRBV5-1	TRBJ2-2	NA	NA	TGCGCCAGCAGCTTTGCCGGGGACACCGGGGAGCTGTTTTTT	CASSFAGDTGELFF
TRBV6-6	TRBJ2-1	NA	NA	TGTGCCAGCAGTCAGACAGGGACTTACAATGAGCAGTTCTTC	CASSQTGTYNEQFF
TRBV7-2	TRBJ1-1	few	TRBD1	TGTGCCAGCAGCCCCCTAGGACAGGTAGACACTGAAGCTTTCTTT	CASSPLGQVDTEAFF
TRBV7-2	TRBJ1-2	NA	TRBD1	TGTGCCAGCAGCTCACCACGGGGGACAGGCAACAGCTACACCTTC	CASSSPRGTGNSYTF
TRBV4-3	TRBJ2-6	NA	NA	TGCGCCAGCAGCCAAGTTTCTGAGGCCCCCTCTGGGGCCAACGTCCTGACTTTC	CASSQVSEAPSGANVLTF
TRBV5-1	TRBJ2-2	NA	TRBD2	TGCGCCAGCAATCAACTAGCGGGGGCCGGGGAGCTGTTTTTT	CASNQLAGAGELFF
TRBV25-1	TRBJ2-1	once	TRBD2	TGTGCCAGCAGTGCCGAATTAGCGGGAGGCCTTGAGCAGTTCTTC	CASSAELAGGLEQFF
TRBV2	TRBJ1-1	NA	TRBD1	TGTGCCAGCAGGGACAGGCTGAACACTGAAGCTTTCTTT	CASRDRLNTEAFF
TRBV7-9	TRBJ2-1	NA	TRBD2	TGTGCCAGCAGCATGGGGGGGGCGGGAGGGCCCAAGACCTACAATGAGCAGTTCTTC	CASSMGGAGGPKTYNEQFF
TRBV19	TRBJ1-5	NA	NA	TGTGCCAGTAGTTTGGGACACCCCTACAATCAGCCCCAGCATTTT	CASSLGHPYNQPQHF
TRBV7-8	TRBJ2-2	NA	NA	TGTGCCAGCAGCCCAGACTTAGTCACGAACACCGGGGAGCTGTTTTTT	CASSPDLVTNTGELFF
TRBV6-1	TRBJ2-5	NA	NA	TGTGCCAGCAGTGCGCGGAAAGAGACCCAGTACTTC	CASSARKETQYF
TRBV10-3	TRBJ1-1	NA	NA	TGTGCCATCAGTGAGGCAGGGCTGGGCACTGAAGCTTTCTTT	CAISEAGLGTEAFF
TRBV10-3	TRBJ2-5	NA	NA	TGTGCCATCAGTGAAGGCGGGGTTTCCGAGGCGGAGACCCAGTACTTC	CAISEGGVSEAETQYF
TRBV5-4	TRBJ2-5	once	TRBD2	TGTGCCAGCAGCTGGGAACTAGCGGGGGAAGAGACCCAGTACTTC	CASSWELAGEETQYF